This T cell receptor (beta chain) was recorded in a study of blood T cell repertoires in COVID-19 (dated by TCRdb to 2020 to 2022). At the level of the whole study: Samples covering the acute and convalescent phases of COVID-19 were provided by collaborators in the United States, Italy and Spain. The samples were drawn from two sources: the first 160 participants of the ongoing ImmuneRACE study, and over 1,000 subjects contributed by 6 global collaborators. The dataset comprised deeply sampled blood TCRbeta repertoires from subjects exposed to, actively infected with, or recovered from COVID-19. Where HLA class I and class II types were available, the types were taken from metadata supplied by the sample provider, not from assay-based typing. The repertoires were released in a freely available public database intended as a resource for research on the immune response to SARS-CoV-2. Nearly every sample came with metadata listing a de-identified subject ID, COVID-19 status, age in years and sex. The material from the prospective study consisted of cDNA or gDNA derived from T cells, B-cell-depleted T cells, or PBMCs.

Collaborating institutions collected whole blood in K2EDTA tubes following their own protocols. Collaborator samples were shipped for TCRbeta analysis as frozen whole blood, isolated PBMCs, or DNA extracted from either sample type. On this clone: It has no known antigen specificity. Base qualities are missing; no much larger clone stands one base away.

TCRbeta CDR3 regions were amplified from genomic DNA by means of the immunoSEQ Assay, a bias-controlled multiplex PCR. The original methods were these. Nucleated cell counts per sample were estimated from amplification of reference gene primers within the assay. To quantify the absolute abundance of each unique TCRbeta CDR3 rearrangement, sequence reads were collapsed and filtered. For each sample, productive Simpson clonality was calculated as the square root of Simpson's diversity index across productive rearrangements. The source is immuneACCESS, and TCRdb retained only in-frame sequences with V and J called. Part of the clones is not carried over; for the studies checked, unresolved V genes explain less than half of this, and the remainder is unexplained. Clone size and V and J calls were adopted from that table, with D and trimming inferred from the DNA. For this sample there are fewer than 100,000 clones; more than 80% appear just once. The leading ten clones occupy 0.77% of the sample.

V trim: 5 bases; J trim: 4 bases; unmatched bases: 7. The germline V gene yields SNHLY for CDR1 and FYNNEI for CDR2. Including the terminal cysteine and phenylalanine, the CDR3 comprises 16 residues. CDR3 DNA only is kept here, 48 bases in frame from base 1. General findings and caveats noted by the study authors: How much clinical and demographic metadata was included differed by source and by participant, and the metadata was provided uncurated.

The TCR originated in a woman aged 80 or over with acute or convalescent COVID-19. The V gene is TRBV2 and the J gene is TRBJ2-1, with 11 junctional bases fitting TRBD1. Material for sequencing was peripheral blood. The CDR3 region reads CASSPGQGEGYNEQFF. The DNA sequence is given as TGTGCCAGCAGTCCGGGACAGGGGGAAGGTTACAATGAGCAGTTCTTC.